Presented here are 10 T cell receptor beta chains from one specimen sequenced in a study of T-cell memory formation after mild COVID-19. One entry per CDR3 protein, called by TCRdb with MiXCR from the 5' RACE reads. The data hold around 470,000 distinct CDR3 sequences, with roughly 20% observed a single time. What was sequenced was PBMCs or a T cell subset sorted from them (not recorded which). Every receptor here comes from an adult woman who had mild COVID-19 (a few samples of this study predate the infection). Cell type and time point are not known.

This clonotype was seen only a few times. The CDR3 loop reads CASSLVPVSGANVLTF. Written as DNA, the CDR3 is TGTGCCAGCAGCTTGGTCCCGGTCTCTGGGGCCAACGTCCTGACTTTC. This rearrangement joins TRBV5-5 to TRBJ2-6, with D hard to call. The germline gives CDR1 SGHKS, CDR2 YYEKEE (reference sequence). Trimming cost V 0 bases and J 0 bases, with 7 bases left between them. The CDR3 sequence is 16 residues long. Combining the CDR3 with reference TRBV5-5 and TRBJ2-6 gives the whole variable domain DAGVTQSPTHLIKTRGQQVTLRCSPISGHKSVSWYQQVLGQGPQFIFQYYEKEERGRGNFPDRFSARQFPNYSSELNVNALLLGDSALYLCASSLVPVSGANVLTFGAGSRLTVL.

This chain links TRBV6-5 with TRBJ2-3; TRBD2 matches 7 bases. This CDR3 is 17 amino acids long. V lost 9 bases, J lost 0 bases, and 15 bases stayed unmatched. Looked up from germline, CDR1 is MNHEY and CDR2 is SVGAGI. The DNA of the CDR3 is TGTGCCAGTCGCGTGGGGCTAGCGGTGACTAGCACAGATACGCAGTATTTT. Translated: CASRVGLAVTSTDTQYF.

This clonotype was detected a few times. The V and J genes are TRBV7-2 and TRBJ1-2; 8 nucleotides match TRBD1. The CDR3 is made up of 16 amino acids. V lost 5 bases, J lost 8 bases, and 16 bases stayed unmatched. CDR1 is SGHTA and CDR2 is FQGNSA in the germline V gene. The CDR3 bases are TGTGCCAGCAGCCCGAGAGCGGGACAGGCGATAGGAGGCTACACCTTC. Its protein product is CASSPRAGQAIGGYTF.

This clonotype has a handful of counts. The rearrangement joins TRBV18 to TRBJ2-7; 10 nucleotides line up with TRBD1. With V trimmed by 2 bases and J by 3 bases, 7 bases remained unmatched. The V gene's germline CDR1 is KGHSH and CDR2 LQKENI. CDR3 length: 16 residues. The CDR3 nucleotides are TGTGCCAGCTCACCATCGGGACAGGGGAAGAACTACGAGCAGTACTTC. Its protein is CASSPSGQGKNYEQYF.

J is TRBJ2-3 and V is TRBV5-6; D may match TRBD1 or TRBD2 (5 bases each). CDR3 length: 13 amino acids. V was trimmed by 4 bases and J by 7 bases, leaving 13 bases between them. Germline CDR1 is SGHDT and CDR2 is YYEEEE. As DNA, the CDR3 is TGTGCCAGCAGCCCGGGACGGTCTAATACGCAGTATTTT. Translation: CASSPGRSNTQYF.

The CDR3 region has the DNA TGCAGCGCCCGCGCATTTGACAGGCCGAACACTGAAGCTTTCTTT. Its translation is CSARAFDRPNTEAFF. This sequence joins TRBV29-1 and TRBJ1-1; possible D gene TRBD1, 6 bases. CDR1 and CDR2 (germline): SQVTM, ANQGSEA. This CDR3 has 15 residues. V lost 7 bases and J lost 1, with 19 bases in between.

This chain connects TRBV9 to TRBJ2-3; tentatively, D is TRBD1 (5 bases). The CDR3 runs 15 residues. V gave up 0 bases and J gave up 6 bases, with 14 bases separating them. Germline V lookup: CDR1 SGDLS, CDR2 YYNGEE. For the CDR3, the DNA is TGTGCCAGCAGCGTAGAAGGCAGGGAATATGATACGCAGTATTTT. Amino acids: CASSVEGREYDTQYF.

The chain's CDR3 is CSVGRSSYEQYF. CDR3 DNA sequence: TGCAGCGTTGGCCGCAGCTCCTACGAGCAGTACTTC. J is TRBJ2-7 and V is TRBV29-1; no definite D call. Trimming stripped 4 bases from V and 0 bases from J, with 7 bases between. This CDR3 has 12 amino acids. Germline values: CDR1 SQVTM, CDR2 ANQGSEA.

Many counts were recorded for this clonotype. The genes are TRBV5-1 and TRBJ2-1; D is ambiguous. Trimming pared 3 bases from V and 0 bases from J, leaving 10 bases between. Germline V gives CDR1 SGHRS, CDR2 YFSETQ. The CDR3 totals 15 residues. The CDR3 protein is CASSSRSISYNEQFF. CDR3 DNA sequence: TGCGCCAGCAGCTCGAGGAGTATCTCCTACAATGAGCAGTTCTTC.

Regarding this clonotype: The junction and the germline gene differ at one end; a read error may be behind it. The chain joins TRBV7-3 to TRBJ2-7; 9 bases fit TRBD1. There are 15 residues in the CDR3. Looked up from germline, CDR1 is SGHTA and CDR2 is FQGTGA. The CDR3 bases are TGTGCCAGCAGCTACGACAGGGGGTTCGCCTACGAGCAGCACTTC. Its protein is CASSYDRGFAYEQHF.